The source of this TCR beta chain is a study of shared clonotypes between healthy human individuals. The overall study: Per donor, three plates held CD4 naive cells, three held CD4 memory, two held CD8 naive and one held CD8 memory. Whole-study results and caveats: In this cohort, only blood was sampled, and tissue repertoires likely differ.

Germline assignment: CDR1 LNHDA and CDR2 SQIVND (reference sequence). The CDR3 length is 15 residues. Trimming took 5 bases from V and 10 from J, leaving 18 bases between them. This clone has just a few counts. The antigen is unknown. The assay was carried out at the deep level. Profiled with immunoSEQ multiplex PCR; TCRdb holds only in-frame clones, not every one. The table includes about 2,500,000 clones, over 85% detected once. The CD4+ fraction was divided into a CD45RA+ naive subset and a CD45RA-negative memory subset. The receptor's source is a man younger than 35 in good health. Sequenced material: naive CD4+ T cells sorted from blood. Subset indicated: CD45RA+ positively selected. The chain uses TRBV19 and TRBJ1-6; D remains ambiguous. The CDR3 protein is CASSPPGGLFSPLHF. The CDR3 DNA follows: TGTGCCAGTAGTCCCCCGGGAGGCCTTTTCTCACCCCTCCACTTT.